This T cell receptor beta chain was identified during a study of cytomegalovirus exposure and HLA in healthy donors. About the study: A later analysis reported the same platform for the 100 to 150 validation repertoires and the 666 first-cohort repertoires.

Study outcomes and limitations: CMV antigen specificity of three CMV-associated chains was confirmed in vitro. With high specificity and sensitivity, the classifier reportedly diagnosed cytomegalovirus status. In the approximately 120 validation repertoires, a later analysis found that first-cohort TCR clusters tended to co-occur.

This clone was found a few times. What it binds is not known. CDR1 and CDR2 from the germline V gene are SGHVS and FNYEAQ. The CDR3 runs to 15 residues. V lost 4 bases and J lost 6; bases outside the gene matches: 9. Profiling relied on immunoSEQ multiplex PCR, and the TCRdb table lists in-frame clones only, not all of them. In the table there are 150,000 to 200,000 clones, about 89% of which are singletons. This TCR derives from a young woman in good health and CMV-seropositive. The chain employs TRBV7-6 and TRBJ2-7, with 10 bases identical to TRBD1. The sample taken for sequencing was PBMCs. Here the CDR3 DNA reads TGTGCCAGCAGCTCAGGGACAGGGGAGTACGGCGAGCAGTACTTC. Encoded protein: CASSSGTGEYGEQYF.